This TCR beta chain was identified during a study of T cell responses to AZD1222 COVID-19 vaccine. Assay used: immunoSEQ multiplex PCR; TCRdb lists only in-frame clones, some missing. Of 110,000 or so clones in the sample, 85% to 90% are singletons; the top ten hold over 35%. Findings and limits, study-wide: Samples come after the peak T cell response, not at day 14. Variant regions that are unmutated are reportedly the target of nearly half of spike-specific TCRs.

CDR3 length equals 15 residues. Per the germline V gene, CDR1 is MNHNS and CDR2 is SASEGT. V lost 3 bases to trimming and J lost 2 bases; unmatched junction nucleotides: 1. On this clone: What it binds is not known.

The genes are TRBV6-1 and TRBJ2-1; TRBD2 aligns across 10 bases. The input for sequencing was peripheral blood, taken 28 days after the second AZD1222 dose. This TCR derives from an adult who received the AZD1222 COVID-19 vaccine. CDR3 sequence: CASSDSGGPYNEQFF. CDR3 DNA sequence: TGTGCCAGCAGTGATAGCGGGGGGCCCTACAATGAGCAGTTCTTC.